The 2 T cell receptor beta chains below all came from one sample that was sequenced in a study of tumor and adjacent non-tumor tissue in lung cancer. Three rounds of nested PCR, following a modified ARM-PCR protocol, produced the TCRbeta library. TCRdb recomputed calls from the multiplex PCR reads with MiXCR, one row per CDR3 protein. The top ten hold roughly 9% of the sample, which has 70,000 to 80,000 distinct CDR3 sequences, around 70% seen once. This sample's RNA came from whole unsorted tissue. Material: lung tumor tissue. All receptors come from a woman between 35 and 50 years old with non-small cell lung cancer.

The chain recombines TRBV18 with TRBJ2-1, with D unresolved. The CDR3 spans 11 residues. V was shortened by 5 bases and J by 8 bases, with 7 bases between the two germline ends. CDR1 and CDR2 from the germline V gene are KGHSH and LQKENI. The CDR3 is CASSEADEQFF. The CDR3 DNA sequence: TGTGCCAGCTCAGAGGCGGATGAGCAGTTCTTC. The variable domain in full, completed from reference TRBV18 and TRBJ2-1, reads NAGVMQNPRHLVRRRGQEARLRCSPMKGHSHVYWYRQLPEEGLKFMVYLQKENIIDESGMPKERFSAEFPKEGPSILRIQQVVRGDSAAYFCASSEADEQFFGPGTRLTVL.

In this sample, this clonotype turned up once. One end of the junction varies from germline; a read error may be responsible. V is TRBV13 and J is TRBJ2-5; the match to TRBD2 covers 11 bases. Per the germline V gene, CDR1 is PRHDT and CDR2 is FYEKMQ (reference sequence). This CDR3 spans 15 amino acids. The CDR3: CDSSLGGLAEETQYF. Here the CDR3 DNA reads TGTGACAGCAGTTTAGGGGGACTAGCGGAAGAGACCCAGTACTTC.